This TCR beta chain emerged from a study of Graves' ophthalmopathy and Graves' hyperthyroidism. CDR1 and CDR2 (germline): DFQATT, SNEGSKA (reference sequence). The CDR3 spans 14 residues. V was clipped by 4 bases and J by 7 bases; unmatched bases: 7. The sequenced template was RNA, covering the TCR beta CDR3 region. Second-round multiplex PCR came after a first-round RT-PCR that employed HTBI primers. From the multiplex PCR reads, TCRdb called clonotypes with MiXCR, one entry per CDR3 protein. This table holds over 450,000 distinct CDR3 sequences, 13% to 15% found once. The TCR comes from a woman aged 25 to 45 with Graves' ophthalmopathy. This chain links TRBV20-1 with TRBJ2-2, with 9 bases fitting TRBD1. Specimen: blood. The CDR3 DNA reads TGCAGTGCTACGGGACAGGGTTATATCGGGGAGCTGTTTTTT. It specifies CSATGQGYIGELFF.